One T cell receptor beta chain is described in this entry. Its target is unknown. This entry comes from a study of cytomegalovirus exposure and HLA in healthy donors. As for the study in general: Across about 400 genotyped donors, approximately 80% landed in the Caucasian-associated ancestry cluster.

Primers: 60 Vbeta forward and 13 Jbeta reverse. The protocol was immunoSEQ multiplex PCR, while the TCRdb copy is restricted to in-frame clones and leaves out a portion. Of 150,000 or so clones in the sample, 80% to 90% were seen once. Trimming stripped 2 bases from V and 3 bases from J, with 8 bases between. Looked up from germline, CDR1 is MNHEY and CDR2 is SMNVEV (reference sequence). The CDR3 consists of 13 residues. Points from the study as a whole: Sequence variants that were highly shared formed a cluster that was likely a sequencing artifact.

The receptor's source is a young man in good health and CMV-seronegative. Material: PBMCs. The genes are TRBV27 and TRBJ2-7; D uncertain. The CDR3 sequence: CASSLNGGYEQYF. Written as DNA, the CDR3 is TGTGCCAGCAGTTTAAACGGCGGCTACGAGCAGTACTTC.